A selection of T cell receptor beta chains follows, all from one sample in a study of T cell responses to AZD1222 COVID-19 vaccine. Sequenced by immunoSEQ multiplex PCR; TCRdb stores in-frame clones only, minus some. The sample includes 100,000 or so clones, 82% seen only once; the top ten take around 5.1%. Here the sequenced sample was peripheral blood, taken on day 0 of AZD1222 vaccination. Receptors originate from an adult in good health. The CDR3 runs from the conserved cysteine through the conserved F or W. D genes are given only for firm matches. Not all rows give a size; the values are once, few, many and, for expanded clones, a class.

>TRBD1|14|TRBV13|TRBJ1-2|NA
TGTGCCAGCAGGCGGACAGGGGGGGACTATGGCTACACCTTC
CASRRTGGDYGYTF
>TRBD1|14|TRBV19|TRBJ1-1|NA
TGTGCCAGTAGTATAGCCGGGACAGGCCATGAAGCTTTCTTT
CASSIAGTGHEAFF
>NA|13|TRBV7-9|TRBJ1-2|NA
TGTGCCAGCAGCTCCGGACGGCTTTATGGCTACACCTTC
CASSSGRLYGYTF
>NA|15|TRBV7-2|TRBJ1-6|NA
TGTGCCAGCCGCACGGGGAGCTCCTATAATTCACCCCTCCACTTT
CASRTGSSYNSPLHF
>NA|14|TRBV5-5|TRBJ1-2|once
TGTGCCAGCAGCTTGGCCGGGCCCTTCTATGGCTACACCTTC
CASSLAGPFYGYTF
>NA|13|TRBV12-3/TRBV12-4|TRBJ2-7|NA
TGTGCCAGCAGTTTAAAGGGTATCAGCGAGCAGTACTTC
CASSLKGISEQYF
>NA|13|TRBV19|TRBJ1-2|NA
TGTGCCAGTAGTAGCGCAGCTAACTATGGCTACACCTTC
CASSSAANYGYTF
>NA|11|TRBV30|TRBJ1-2|NA
TGTGCCTGTCCGGTACAGGGAAAAGACACCTTC
CACPVQGKDTF
>NA|14|TRBV5-1|TRBJ2-5|NA
TGCGCCAGCAGCCCCTCTACGTTAGGGGAGACCCAGTACTTC
CASSPSTLGETQYF
>TRBD1|14|TRBV9|TRBJ1-2|NA
TGTGCCAGCAGCACTCGGACAGGGGACTATGGCTACACCTTC
CASSTRTGDYGYTF
>TRBD2|20|TRBV4-2|TRBJ2-3|NA
TGTGCCAGCAGCCAAGCCAGGGTGCGACTAGCGGGGGAGAGCACAGATACGCAGTATTTT
CASSQARVRLAGESTDTQYF
>NA|9|TRBV29-1|TRBJ2-5|NA
TGCAGCGTTGAGGAGACCCAGTACTTC
CSVEETQYF
>NA|15|TRBV19|TRBJ1-1|NA
TGTGCCAGTAAGACGGCTGGGTCAATGAACACTGAAGCTTTCTTT
CASKTAGSMNTEAFF
>NA|15|TRBV3-1/TRBV3-2|TRBJ1-5|once
TGTGCCAGCAGCCCTACTCTTGGGGATAATCAGCCCCAGCATTTT
CASSPTLGDNQPQHF
>NA|11|TRBV12-3/TRBV12-4|TRBJ2-5|NA
TGTGCCAGCAGTTTCGGGGAGACCCAGTACTTC
CASSFGETQYF
>TRBD2|15|TRBV6-4|TRBJ2-3|NA
TGTGCCAGCAGTGTTAGCGGGGGGAGCACAGATACGCAGTATTTT
CASSVSGGSTDTQYF
>NA|13|TRBV6-1|TRBJ1-1|NA
TGTGCCAGCAGTGAGTTGTCTCGGGCTGAAGCTTTCTTT
CASSELSRAEAFF
>NA|13|TRBV4-2|TRBJ1-5|NA
TGTGCCAGCAGCCAAGGGGGTTCGTGGCCCCAGCATTTT
CASSQGGSWPQHF
>NA|14|TRBV19|TRBJ1-3|few
TGTGCCAGTAGTACTAATAGGGGAGGAAACACCATATATTTT
CASSTNRGGNTIYF
>TRBD2|16|TRBV3-1/TRBV3-2|TRBJ2-2|NA
TGTGCCAGCAGCCCCCGGGGAAGCGGGGGAATCGGGGAGCTGTTTTTT
CASSPRGSGGIGELFF
>NA|13|TRBV12-3/TRBV12-4|TRBJ1-1|NA
TGTGCCAGCAGCCGACGGATGAACACTGAAGCTTTCTTT
CASSRRMNTEAFF
>TRBD1|16|TRBV27|TRBJ2-2|NA
TGTGCCAGCAGTTTATGGGGGACAGTGAACACCGGGGAGCTGTTTTTT
CASSLWGTVNTGELFF